The entry below gives a single T cell receptor beta chain sequence along with its context. Its antigen is still unknown. Time point indicated: persistent/refractory GD, antithyroid drugs over 5 years with positive TRAb. Scientists built the TCR library using RNA that was extracted from PBMCs. The diagnosis of Graves' disease used American Thyroid Association guidelines. The CDR3 contains 12 residues. Germline V gene sequence: CDR1 SGHKS, CDR2 YYEKEE (reference sequence). Trimming stripped 2 bases from V and 6 bases from J, with 9 bases between. iRepertoire HTBI primers and Arm-PCR of CDR3 regions built TCR beta libraries. As originally analysed: Throughout the samples, researchers identified roughly 60 TRBV and 12 to 15 TRBJ segments. Each CDR3 protein gets one entry after TCRdb re-called the multiplex PCR reads with MiXCR. The V and J calls come from TCRdb's annotation, not from the publication. The sample records 600,000 to 850,000 distinct CDR3 sequences, approximately 29% being singletons.

The data derive from a study of regulatory T cells in long-lasting Graves disease. Study results and limitations: The study found TRBV28, TRBJ1-2 and TRBJ2-5 favored in persistent disease. More public clonotypes were shared by persistent patients (2,741) than by new patients (about 1,000).

This sample comprised peripheral blood mononuclear cells (PBMCs), obtained when the disease was refractory, from a patient treated with antithyroid drugs. The rearrangement links TRBV5-5 to TRBJ2-7; no firm D call. The TCR originated in a female donor with Graves disease. CDR3 coding DNA: TGTGCCAGCAGCTTACGGGTCCGCGAGCAGTACTTC. Protein product: CASSLRVREQYF. The full variable domain, with the rest looked up from reference TRBV5-5 and TRBJ2-7, is DAGVTQSPTHLIKTRGQQVTLRCSPISGHKSVSWYQQVLGQGPQFIFQYYEKEERGRGNFPDRFSARQFPNYSSELNVNALLLGDSALYLCASSLRVREQYFGPGTRLTVT.